These 16 T cell receptor beta chains originate from one sample sequenced in a study of molecular identifiers for immune sequencing clone quantification. One entry per CDR3 protein results from TCRdb running MiXCR on the PCR reads. The sample lists about 640,000 distinct CDR3 sequences, less than 20% occurring once. Sequences were obtained from naive CD8+ T cells from blood, with Jurkat cell RNA spiked in. This sample's subset: FACS-sorted CD8+CD4-CCR7+CD45RA+ naive T cells. These receptor sequences come from a human donor in good health. Some libraries in this study had Jurkat cell RNA spiked in.

This clonotype was seen many times. The chain employs TRBV27 and TRBJ2-3, with D perhaps TRBD1 (6 bases). The V gene lost 4 bases and the J gene lost 2 bases, with 13 bases spanning the gap. The CDR3 spans 15 residues. In germline, CDR1 is MNHEY, CDR2 SMNVEV (reference sequence). CDR3 sequence (DNA): TGTGCCAGCAGTTCCACAAGGGGGTTCACAGATACGCAGTATTTT. This codes for CASSSTRGFTDTQYF.

In DNA, the CDR3 is TGTGCCAGCTGTATGACAGGGATTCAAGAAAAACTGTTTTTT. Translating it yields CASCMTGIQEKLFF. This chain links TRBV2 with TRBJ1-4; 7 bases are a match to TRBD1. The germline V gene has CDR1 SNHLY and CDR2 FYNNEI. V shed 8 bases, J shed 8 bases, and the junction held 11 bases outside the gene matches. This CDR3 spans 14 amino acids.

The chain links TRBV4-3 to TRBJ2-3, with 14 bases aligning to TRBD2. This CDR3 comprises 17 residues. Germline V gene sequence: CDR1 LGHNA, CDR2 YSLEER. V gave up 0 bases and J gave up 4 bases; unmatched junction bases: 3. The CDR3 protein is CASSQEGLAGGPDTQYF. CDR3 DNA: TGCGCCAGCAGCCAAGAAGGACTAGCGGGAGGACCAGATACGCAGTATTTT.

This clonotype was seen many times. This rearrangement joins TRBV12-3 or TRBV12-4 to TRBJ1-5; 8 bases are a match to TRBD1. The CDR3 totals 14 residues. The V gene end was trimmed by 6 bases and the J gene end by 5 bases; junction bases not matched to a gene: 6. The CDR3 spells CASSWDRFDQPQHF. In nucleotides, the CDR3 is TGTGCCAGCAGCTGGGACAGGTTTGATCAGCCCCAGCATTTT.

This clonotype was picked up many times. The V and J genes are TRBV12-3 or TRBV12-4 and TRBJ2-1; 8 bases line up with TRBD1. Trimming cost V 7 bases and J 2 bases; bases outside gene matches: 10. This CDR3 comprises 16 residues. The DNA of the CDR3 is TGTGCCAGCACCGGCCGGACAGGGAGTACCTACAATGAGCAGTTCTTC. Encoded protein: CASTGRTGSTYNEQFF.

Note on this clonotype: This clone may be a read error of a much larger clone one base away. The chain has TRBV19 and TRBJ2-3; D tentatively fits TRBD1 or TRBD2 (5 bases each). The CDR3 runs to 15 residues. V was shortened by 5 bases and J by 4 bases, with 16 bases between the two germline ends. CDR1 is LNHDA, CDR2 SQIVND, per germline (reference sequence). CDR3 residues: CASSASGPNADTQYF. CDR3 nucleotides: TGTGCCAGTAGTGCATCGGGACCCAACGCAGATACGCAGTATTTT.

This clonotype was detected a few times. V gene TRBV2 combines with J gene TRBJ2-1, with D perhaps matching TRBD2 (5 bases). Germline loops: CDR1 SNHLY, CDR2 FYNNEI. The CDR3 totals 16 residues. V dropped 7 bases and J dropped 6 bases, with 22 bases sitting between them. The CDR3 region is CASTTEAGRPGNEQFF. In nucleotides, the CDR3 is TGTGCCAGCACCACGGAGGCAGGCCGACCGGGCAATGAGCAGTTCTTC.

This clonotype was detected ten times or more. V gene TRBV6-6 combines with J gene TRBJ1-1; D gene uncertain. V was pared by 0 bases and J by 0 bases, with 14 bases between. The germline V gene has CDR1 MNHNY and CDR2 SVGAGI (reference sequence). This CDR3 is built from 17 residues. DNA of the CDR3: TGTGCCAGCAGTTACTCGGCGGATATTGTCATGAACACTGAAGCTTTCTTT. It encodes CASSYSADIVMNTEAFF.

This clonotype has at least ten counts. The chain is built from TRBV5-1 and TRBJ1-1, with 9 bases aligning to TRBD1. Germline V gene sequence: CDR1 SGHRS, CDR2 YFSETQ. The CDR3 has 16 amino acids. V gave up 2 bases and J gave up 1 base; unmatched junction bases: 6. CDR3 nucleotides: TGCGCCAGCAGCTTTGGGACAGGGACCCCGAACACTGAAGCTTTCTTT. Its protein product is CASSFGTGTPNTEAFF.

This clonotype was picked up many times. The chain uses TRBV20-1 and TRBJ1-1, with TRBD1 identical over 9 bases. V gave up 1 base and J gave up 1 base; unmatched junction bases: 7. Germline loops: CDR1 DFQATT, CDR2 SNEGSKA (reference sequence). CDR3 length: 16 amino acids. CDR3 coding DNA: TGCAGTGCTAGAGCCCTCGGGACAGGGAGGAACACTGAAGCTTTCTTT. This sequence encodes CSARALGTGRNTEAFF.

A remark on this clonotype: A much larger clone lies one base from this, so it may be a read error. The chain links TRBV27 to TRBJ2-1; 9 positions match TRBD2. Germline CDR1 reads MNHEY; CDR2 reads SMNVEV (reference sequence). This CDR3 region has 15 residues. V was clipped by 3 bases and J by 9 bases; unmatched bases: 9. CDR3 sequence reads: CASSLSVAGAAEQFF. Written as DNA, the CDR3 is TGTGCCAGCAGTTTGTCGGTAGCGGGAGCGGCTGAGCAGTTCTTC.

Of note for this clonotype: This may stem from a read error, because a much larger clone lies one nucleotide away. The chain combines TRBV15 with TRBJ2-3; D is possibly TRBD1 (6 bases). Trimming stripped 5 bases from V and 3 bases from J, with 15 bases between. Germline CDR1 LNHNV, CDR2 YYDKDF (reference sequence). CDR3 size: 15 residues. CDR3 amino acids: CATSGQSTGTDTQYF. The DNA for the CDR3 is TGTGCCACCAGCGGACAGTCAACAGGGACAGATACGCAGTATTTT.

This clonotype has only a few counts. This chain joins TRBV20-1 and TRBJ1-1; 11 nucleotides line up with TRBD1. CDR1 is DFQATT and CDR2 is SNEGSKA in the germline V gene (reference sequence). The V segment lost 5 bases and the J segment 5 bases; nucleotides outside the gene matches: 7. The CDR3 length is 14 residues. CDR3: CSAFTRDRGTEAFF. The CDR3 coding sequence is TGCAGTGCTTTTACCCGGGACAGGGGGACTGAAGCTTTCTTT.

As DNA, the CDR3 is TGTGCCAGCAGCCATTCCCCGACAGAAGGGGGCGCGGAAGCTTTCTTT. It yields the protein CASSHSPTEGGAEAFF. The chain is built from TRBV9 and TRBJ1-1; 7 nucleotides match TRBD1. The V and J ends lost 4 bases and 8 bases, in that order; junction bases with no gene match: 17. The germline V gene encodes CDR1 SGDLS and CDR2 YYNGEE. CDR3 length: 16 residues.

This clonotype turned up a few times. The rearrangement uses TRBV27 and TRBJ1-6, with 10 bases lining up with TRBD1. V shed 6 bases and J 10 bases; nucleotides not matched to a gene: 9. The CDR3 sequence is 15 residues long. The germline V gene encodes CDR1 MNHEY and CDR2 SMNVEV (reference sequence). This chain's CDR3 is CASRTGTGVPSPLHF. The CDR3 region has the DNA TGTGCCAGCAGGACCGGGACAGGGGTCCCCTCACCCCTCCACTTT.

This clonotype was recorded at least ten times. The genes are TRBV7-9 and TRBJ2-7; TRBD1 matches 9 bases. Germline V CDR1 and CDR2: SEHNR, FQNEAQ (reference sequence). J was trimmed by 0 bases and V by 5 bases; bases with no gene match: 14. The CDR3 spans 18 residues. This chain's CDR3 is CASSQTPGTGFFSYEQYF. In DNA, the CDR3 is TGTGCCAGCAGCCAGACCCCCGGGACAGGGTTCTTCTCCTACGAGCAGTACTTC. The full variable domain, with the rest looked up from reference TRBV7-9 and TRBJ2-7, is DTGVSQNPRHKITKRGQNVTFRCDPISEHNRLYWYRQTLGQGPEFLTYFQNEAQLEKSRLLSDRFSAERPKGSFSTLEIQRTEQGDSAMYLCASSQTPGTGFFSYEQYFGPGTRLTVT.